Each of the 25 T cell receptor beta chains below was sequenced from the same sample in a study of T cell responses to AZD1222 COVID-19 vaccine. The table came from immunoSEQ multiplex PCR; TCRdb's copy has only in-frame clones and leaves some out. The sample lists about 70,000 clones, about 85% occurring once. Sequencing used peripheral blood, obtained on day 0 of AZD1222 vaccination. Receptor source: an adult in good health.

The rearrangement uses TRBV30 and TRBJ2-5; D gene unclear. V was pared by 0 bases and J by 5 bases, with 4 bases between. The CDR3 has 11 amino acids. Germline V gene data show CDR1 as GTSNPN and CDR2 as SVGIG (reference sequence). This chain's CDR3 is CAWSVAETQYF. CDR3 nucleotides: TGTGCCTGGAGTGTAGCTGAGACCCAGTACTTC.

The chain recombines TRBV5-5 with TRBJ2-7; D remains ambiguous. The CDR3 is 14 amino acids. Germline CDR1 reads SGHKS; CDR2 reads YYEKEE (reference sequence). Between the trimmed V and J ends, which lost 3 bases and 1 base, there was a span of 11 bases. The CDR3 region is CASSWVDGSYEQYF. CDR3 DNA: TGTGCCAGCAGCTGGGTAGACGGGTCCTACGAGCAGTACTTC.

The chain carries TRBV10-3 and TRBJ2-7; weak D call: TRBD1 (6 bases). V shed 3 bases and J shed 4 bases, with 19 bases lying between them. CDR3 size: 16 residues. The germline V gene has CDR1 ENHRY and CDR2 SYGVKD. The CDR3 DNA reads TGTGCCATCAGTGATCCAGGGGCCCTAACGGGGTACGAGCAGTACTTC. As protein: CAISDPGALTGYEQYF.

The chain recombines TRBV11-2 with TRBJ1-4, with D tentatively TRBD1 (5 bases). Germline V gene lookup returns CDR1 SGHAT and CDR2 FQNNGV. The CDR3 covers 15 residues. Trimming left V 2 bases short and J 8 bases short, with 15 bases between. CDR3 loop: CASSLYGGSSEKLFF. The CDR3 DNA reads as TGTGCCAGCAGCTTATACGGGGGTAGTAGCGAAAAACTGTTTTTT.

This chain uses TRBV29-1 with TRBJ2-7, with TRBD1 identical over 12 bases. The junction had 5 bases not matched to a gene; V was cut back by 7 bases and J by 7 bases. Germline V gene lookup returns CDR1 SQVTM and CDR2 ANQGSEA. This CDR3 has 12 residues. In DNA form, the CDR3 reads TGCAGCGCCCGGGACAGGGGGCATGAGCAGTACTTC. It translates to CSARDRGHEQYF.

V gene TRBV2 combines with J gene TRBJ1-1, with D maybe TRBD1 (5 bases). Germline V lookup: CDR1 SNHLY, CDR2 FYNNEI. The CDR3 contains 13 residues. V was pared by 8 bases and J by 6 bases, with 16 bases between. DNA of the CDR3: TGTGCCAGCGACTTTAGGGGATTTGCTGAAGCTTTCTTT. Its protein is CASDFRGFAEAFF.

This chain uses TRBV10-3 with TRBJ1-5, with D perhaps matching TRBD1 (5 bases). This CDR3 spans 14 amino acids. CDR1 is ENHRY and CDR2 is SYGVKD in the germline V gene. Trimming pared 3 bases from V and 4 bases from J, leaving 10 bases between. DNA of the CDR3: TGTGCCATCAGTGATGGGACGGGTAATCAGCCCCAGCATTTT. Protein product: CAISDGTGNQPQHF.

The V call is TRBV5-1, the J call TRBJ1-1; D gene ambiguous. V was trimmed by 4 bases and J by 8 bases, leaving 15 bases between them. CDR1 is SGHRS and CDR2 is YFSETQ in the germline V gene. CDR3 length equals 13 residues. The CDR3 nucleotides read TGCGCCAGCAGCATCACCGGGATTTCGGAAGCTTTCTTT. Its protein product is CASSITGISEAFF. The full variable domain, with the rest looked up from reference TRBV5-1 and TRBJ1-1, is KAGVTQTPRYLIKTRGQQVTLSCSPISGHRSVSWYQQTPGQGLQFLFEYFSETQRNKGNFPGRFSGRQFSNSRSEMNVSTLELGDSALYLCASSITGISEAFFGQGTRLTVV.

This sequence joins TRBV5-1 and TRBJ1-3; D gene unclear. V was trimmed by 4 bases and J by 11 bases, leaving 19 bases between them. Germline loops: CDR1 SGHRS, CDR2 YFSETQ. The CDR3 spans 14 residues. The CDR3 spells CASSPRSDRAAIYF. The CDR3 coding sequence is TGCGCCAGCAGCCCCCGTTCCGACCGGGCCGCCATATATTTT. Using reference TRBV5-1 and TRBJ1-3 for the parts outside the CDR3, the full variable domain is KAGVTQTPRYLIKTRGQQVTLSCSPISGHRSVSWYQQTPGQGLQFLFEYFSETQRNKGNFPGRFSGRQFSNSRSEMNVSTLELGDSALYLCASSPRSDRAAIYFGEGSWLTVV.

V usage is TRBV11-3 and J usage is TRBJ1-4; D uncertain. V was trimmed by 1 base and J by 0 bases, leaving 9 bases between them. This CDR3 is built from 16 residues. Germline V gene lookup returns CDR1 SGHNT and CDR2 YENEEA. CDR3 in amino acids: CASSLGTAATNEKLFF. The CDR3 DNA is TGTGCCAGCAGCTTAGGGACGGCTGCAACTAATGAAAAACTGTTTTTT.

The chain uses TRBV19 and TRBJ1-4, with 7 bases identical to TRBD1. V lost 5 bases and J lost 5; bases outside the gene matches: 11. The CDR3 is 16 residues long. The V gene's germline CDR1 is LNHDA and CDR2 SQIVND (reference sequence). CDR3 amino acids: CASSRRTGPLNEKLFF. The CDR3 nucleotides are TGTGCCAGTAGTCGCCGGACAGGCCCTTTAAATGAAAAACTGTTTTTT.

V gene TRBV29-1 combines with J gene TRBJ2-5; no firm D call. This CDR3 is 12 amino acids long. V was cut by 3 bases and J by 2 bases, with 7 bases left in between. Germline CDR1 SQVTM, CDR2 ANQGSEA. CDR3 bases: TGCAGCGTTGATAAGAGTCAAGAGACCCAGTACTTC. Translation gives CSVDKSQETQYF.

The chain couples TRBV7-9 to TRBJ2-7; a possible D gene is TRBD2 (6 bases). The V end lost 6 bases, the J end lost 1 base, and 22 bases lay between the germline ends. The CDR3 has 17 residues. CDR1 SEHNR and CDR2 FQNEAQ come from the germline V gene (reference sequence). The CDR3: CASSYSPGLQRSYEQYF. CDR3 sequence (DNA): TGTGCCAGCAGTTATAGTCCGGGACTCCAAAGGTCCTACGAGCAGTACTTC.

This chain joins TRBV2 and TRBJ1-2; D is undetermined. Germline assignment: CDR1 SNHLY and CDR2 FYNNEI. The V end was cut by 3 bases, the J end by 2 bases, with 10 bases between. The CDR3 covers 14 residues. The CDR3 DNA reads TGTGCCAGCAGTGAGCAGCAGCTGAACTATGGCTACACCTTC. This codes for CASSEQQLNYGYTF.

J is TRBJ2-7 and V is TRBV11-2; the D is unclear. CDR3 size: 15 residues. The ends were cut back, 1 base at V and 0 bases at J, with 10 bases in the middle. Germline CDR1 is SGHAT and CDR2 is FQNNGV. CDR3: CASSLGRPLSYEQYF. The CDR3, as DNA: TGTGCCAGCAGCTTAGGACGTCCCCTCTCCTACGAGCAGTACTTC. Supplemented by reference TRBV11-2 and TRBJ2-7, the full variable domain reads EAGVAQSPRYKIIEKRQSVAFWCNPISGHATLYWYQQILGQGPKLLIQFQNNGVVDDSQLPKDRFSAERLKGVDSTLKIQPAKLEDSAVYLCASSLGRPLSYEQYFGPGTRLTVT.

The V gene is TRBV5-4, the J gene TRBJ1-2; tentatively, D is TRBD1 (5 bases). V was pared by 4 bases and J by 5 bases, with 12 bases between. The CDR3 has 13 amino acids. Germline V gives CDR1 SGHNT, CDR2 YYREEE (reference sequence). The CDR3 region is CASSLRDSYGYTF. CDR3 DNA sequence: TGTGCCAGCAGCCTACGAGACAGTTATGGCTACACCTTC.

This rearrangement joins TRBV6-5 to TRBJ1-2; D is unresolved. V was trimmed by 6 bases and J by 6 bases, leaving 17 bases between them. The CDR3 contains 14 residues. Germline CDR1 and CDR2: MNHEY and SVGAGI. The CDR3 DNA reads TGTGCCAGCAGACTAAGCGCGGCAGTTCATGGCTACACCTTC. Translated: CASRLSAAVHGYTF.

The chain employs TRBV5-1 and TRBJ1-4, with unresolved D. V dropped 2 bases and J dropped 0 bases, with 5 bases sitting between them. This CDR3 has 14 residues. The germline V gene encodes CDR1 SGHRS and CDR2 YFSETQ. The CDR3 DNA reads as TGCGCCAGCAGCTTCGGACCAACTAATGAAAAACTGTTTTTT. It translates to CASSFGPTNEKLFF.

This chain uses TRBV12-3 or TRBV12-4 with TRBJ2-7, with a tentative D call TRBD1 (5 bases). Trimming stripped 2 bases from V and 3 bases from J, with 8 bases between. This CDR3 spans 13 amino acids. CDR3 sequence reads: CASSLPGNYEQYF. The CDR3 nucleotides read TGTGCCAGCAGTTTACCAGGGAACTACGAGCAGTACTTC.

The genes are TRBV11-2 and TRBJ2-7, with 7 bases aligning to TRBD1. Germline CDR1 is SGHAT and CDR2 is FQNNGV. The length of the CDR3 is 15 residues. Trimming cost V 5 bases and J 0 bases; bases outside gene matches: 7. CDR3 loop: CASSRGWDSSYEQYF. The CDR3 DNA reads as TGTGCCAGCAGCCGAGGGTGGGACAGCTCCTACGAGCAGTACTTC.

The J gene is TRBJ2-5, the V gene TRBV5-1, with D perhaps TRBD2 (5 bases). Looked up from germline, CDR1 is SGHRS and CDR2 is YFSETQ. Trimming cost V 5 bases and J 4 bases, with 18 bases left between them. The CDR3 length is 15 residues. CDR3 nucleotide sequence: TGCGCCAGCAGGTGCGAGGGAGCTCCCGCAGAGACCCAGTACTTC. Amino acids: CASRCEGAPAETQYF.

CDR3 bases: TGTGCCAGCTCACCACCGGGACGGGACCTTTATGGCTACACCTTC. Protein product: CASSPPGRDLYGYTF. The chain links TRBV18 to TRBJ1-2; a possible D gene is TRBD1 (5 bases). Per germline, CDR1 KGHSH and CDR2 LQKENI. The germline V and J ends were trimmed by 0 bases and 5 bases, with 13 bases remaining between them. The CDR3 contains 15 residues.

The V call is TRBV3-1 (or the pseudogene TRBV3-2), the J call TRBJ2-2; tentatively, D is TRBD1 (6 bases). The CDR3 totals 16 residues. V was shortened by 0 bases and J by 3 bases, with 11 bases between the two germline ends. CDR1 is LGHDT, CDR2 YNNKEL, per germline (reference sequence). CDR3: CASSQDFSGDTGELFF. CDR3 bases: TGTGCCAGCAGCCAAGATTTTTCAGGGGACACCGGGGAGCTGTTTTTT.

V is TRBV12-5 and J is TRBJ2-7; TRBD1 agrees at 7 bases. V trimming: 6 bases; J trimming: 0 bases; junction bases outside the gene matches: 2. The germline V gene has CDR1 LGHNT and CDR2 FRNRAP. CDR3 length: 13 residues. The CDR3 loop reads CASGGTVSYEQYF. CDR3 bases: TGTGCTAGTGGGGGGACAGTCTCCTACGAGCAGTACTTC.

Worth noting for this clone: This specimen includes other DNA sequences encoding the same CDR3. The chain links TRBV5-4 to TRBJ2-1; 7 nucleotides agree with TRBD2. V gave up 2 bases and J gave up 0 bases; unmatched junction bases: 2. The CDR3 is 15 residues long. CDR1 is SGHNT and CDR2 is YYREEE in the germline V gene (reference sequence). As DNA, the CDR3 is TGTGCCAGCAGCTTACGCGGGAGCTCCTACAATGAGCAGTTCTTC. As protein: CASSLRGSSYNEQFF.